Shown below are 10 T cell receptor beta chains from a single sample sequenced in a study of shared clonotypes between healthy human individuals. Data came from immunoSEQ multiplex PCR; TCRdb stores just in-frame clones and leaves some out. Altogether about 1.1 million clones are present, around 82% being singletons, with the ten largest covering under 0.65%. Sequenced: memory CD4+ T cells from PBMCs. Documented subset: CD45RA-negative fraction. The receptors were sampled from a man aged 18 to 29 in good health. Some clones in this sample may be carry-over from other donors' samples.

The rearrangement uses TRBV28 and TRBJ2-7; either TRBD1 or TRBD2 may fit D (5 bases each). With 2 bases removed from V and 2 bases from J, the gap between germline ends came to 10 bases. The CDR3 is made up of 14 amino acids. Germline CDR1 is MDHEN and CDR2 is SYDVKM. The CDR3 sequence is CASSLGTVTYEQYF. CDR3 bases: TGTGCCAGCAGTTTAGGGACGGTAACCTACGAGCAGTACTTC. Supplemented by reference TRBV28 and TRBJ2-7, the full variable domain reads DVKVTQSSRYLVKRTGEKVFLECVQDMDHENMFWYRQDPGLGLRLIYFSYDVKMKEKGDIPEGYSVSREKKERFSLILESASTNQTSMYLCASSLGTVTYEQYFGPGTRLTVT.

The V call is TRBV5-8, the J call TRBJ2-1; 12 positions match TRBD2. This CDR3 is 16 amino acids long. The J segment lost 3 bases and the V segment lost 1 base, leaving 2 bases of the junction unmatched. Germline V lookup: CDR1 SGHTS, CDR2 YDEGEE. The CDR3 loop is CASSLRGLAGYNEQFF. DNA of the CDR3: TGTGCCAGCAGCTTGAGGGGACTAGCGGGCTACAATGAGCAGTTCTTC.

The rearrangement joins TRBV7-9 to TRBJ1-5; D is unclear. The V gene lost 1 base and the J gene lost 2 bases, with 9 bases spanning the gap. This CDR3 is built from 15 residues. Germline assignment: CDR1 SEHNR and CDR2 FQNEAQ (reference sequence). CDR3 sequence: CASSLGEWGNQPQHF. In nucleotides, the CDR3 is TGTGCCAGCAGCTTAGGCGAATGGGGCAATCAGCCCCAGCATTTT. Full variable domain (outside the CDR3, taken from reference TRBV7-9 and TRBJ1-5): DTGVSQNPRHKITKRGQNVTFRCDPISEHNRLYWYRQTLGQGPEFLTYFQNEAQLEKSRLLSDRFSAERPKGSFSTLEIQRTEQGDSAMYLCASSLGEWGNQPQHFGDGTRLSIL.

This clone was counted a single time. The chain carries TRBV11-2 and TRBJ2-1, with 8 bases matching TRBD2. Germline V gene data show CDR1 as SGHAT and CDR2 as FQNNGV. The CDR3 runs 16 residues. J gave up 7 bases and V 9 bases, and 17 bases lay outside the gene matches. CDR3 DNA: TGTGCCAGTAACTCACCCCGGGAGGGCCCTAGTAATGAGCAGTTCTTC. It specifies CASNSPREGPSNEQFF.

The chain is built from TRBV7-3 and TRBJ2-5, with TRBD1 identical over 7 bases. The CDR3 has 13 residues. With V trimmed by 5 bases and J by 2 bases, 2 bases remained unmatched. CDR1 is SGHTA and CDR2 is FQGTGA in the germline V gene. The CDR3 DNA is TGTGCCAGCAGCAAGGGACAGCAAGAGACCCAGTACTTC. Its translation: CASSKGQQETQYF.

J is TRBJ2-7 and V is TRBV7-2, with 9 bases identical to TRBD2. Germline CDR1 and CDR2: SGHTA and FQGNSA. The junction had 3 bases not matched to a gene; V was cut back by 3 bases and J by 9 bases. The CDR3 loop spans 12 amino acids. CDR3 in DNA: TGTGCCAGCAGCTTCGGGACTAGCTTGCAGTACTTC. It specifies CASSFGTSLQYF.

The table lists this clone with many counts. Distinct nucleotide sequences in the sample also encode this CDR3. This chain uses TRBV28 with TRBJ2-1; D gene ambiguous. V was cut by 5 bases and J by 0 bases, with 14 bases left in between. Germline CDR1 reads MDHEN; CDR2 reads SYDVKM. This CDR3 is built from 16 residues. CDR3 loop: CASSIWAPRSYNEQFF. CDR3 DNA sequence: TGTGCCAGCAGTATCTGGGCCCCTCGCTCCTACAATGAGCAGTTCTTC.

V gene TRBV7-3 combines with J gene TRBJ2-5; TRBD2 aligns across 16 bases. With 5 bases clipped from V and 5 bases from J, the junction kept 11 bases outside the gene matches. The CDR3 extends over 18 amino acids. Germline V gene lookup returns CDR1 SGHTA and CDR2 FQGTGA. In DNA form, the CDR3 reads TGTGCCAGCAGCAATGGGGGGACTAGCGGGAGGGCCCGGGAGACCCAGTACTTC. Amino acid sequence: CASSNGGTSGRARETQYF.

The chain has TRBV29-1 and TRBJ2-2; no clear D gene. CDR3 length equals 12 residues. V was trimmed by 7 bases and J by 5 bases, leaving 11 bases between them. Germline V gene sequence: CDR1 SQVTM, CDR2 ANQGSEA. The CDR3 loop is CSGTTGTGELFF. CDR3 nucleotides: TGCAGCGGCACTACCGGGACCGGGGAGCTGTTTTTT.

The genes are TRBV5-4 and TRBJ1-2; weak D call: TRBD1 (5 bases). Germline V CDR1 and CDR2: SGHNT, YYREEE (reference sequence). CDR3 length: 13 residues. Trimming took off 4 bases at V and 8 bases at J, with 15 bases between the two ends. CDR3 sequence: CASSRGEARGYTF. The CDR3 region has the DNA TGTGCCAGCAGCCGGGGGGAGGCGCGCGGCTACACCTTC.